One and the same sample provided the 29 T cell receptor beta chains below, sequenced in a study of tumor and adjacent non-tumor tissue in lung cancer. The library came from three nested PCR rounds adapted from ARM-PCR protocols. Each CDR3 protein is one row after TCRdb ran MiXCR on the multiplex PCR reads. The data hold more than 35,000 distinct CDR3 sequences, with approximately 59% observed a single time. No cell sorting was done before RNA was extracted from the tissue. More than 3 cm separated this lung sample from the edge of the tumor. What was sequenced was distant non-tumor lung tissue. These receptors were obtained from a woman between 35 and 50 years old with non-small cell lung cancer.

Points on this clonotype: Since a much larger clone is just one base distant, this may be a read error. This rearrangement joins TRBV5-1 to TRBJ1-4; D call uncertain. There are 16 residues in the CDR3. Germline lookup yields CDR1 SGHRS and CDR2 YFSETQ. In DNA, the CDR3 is TGCGCCAGCACCTTGACCTTTCAGGCGACGAATGAAAAACTGTTTTTT. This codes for CASTLTFQATNEKLFF.

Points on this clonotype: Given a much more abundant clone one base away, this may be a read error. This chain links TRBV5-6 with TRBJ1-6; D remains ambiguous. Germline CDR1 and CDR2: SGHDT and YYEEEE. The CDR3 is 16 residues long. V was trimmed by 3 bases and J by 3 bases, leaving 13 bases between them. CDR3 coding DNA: TGTGCCAGCAGCTATCGAGGGAGCTACTATAATTCACCCCTCCACTTT. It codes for CASSYRGSYYNSPLHF.

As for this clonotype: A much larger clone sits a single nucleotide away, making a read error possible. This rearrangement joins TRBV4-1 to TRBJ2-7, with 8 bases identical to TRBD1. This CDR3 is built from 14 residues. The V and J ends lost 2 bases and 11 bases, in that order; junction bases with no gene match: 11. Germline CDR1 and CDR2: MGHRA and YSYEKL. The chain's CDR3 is CASSQRTGSLEKYF. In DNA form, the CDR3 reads TGCGCCAGCAGCCAAAGGACAGGGTCTTTAGAGAAGTACTTC.

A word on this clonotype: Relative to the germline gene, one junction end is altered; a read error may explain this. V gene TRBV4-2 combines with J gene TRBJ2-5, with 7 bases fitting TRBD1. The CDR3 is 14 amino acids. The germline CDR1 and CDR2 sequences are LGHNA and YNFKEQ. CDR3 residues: CTSSHPGQQETQYF. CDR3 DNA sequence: TGTACCAGCAGCCATCCGGGACAGCAAGAGACCCAGTACTTC.

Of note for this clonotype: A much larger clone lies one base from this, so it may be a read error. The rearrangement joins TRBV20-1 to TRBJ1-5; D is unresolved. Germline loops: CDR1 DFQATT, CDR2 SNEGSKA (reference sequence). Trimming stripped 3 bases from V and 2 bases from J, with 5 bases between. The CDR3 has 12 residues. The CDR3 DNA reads TGCAGTGCTAGGGAATGCAATCAGCCCCAGCATTTT. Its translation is CSARECNQPQHF.

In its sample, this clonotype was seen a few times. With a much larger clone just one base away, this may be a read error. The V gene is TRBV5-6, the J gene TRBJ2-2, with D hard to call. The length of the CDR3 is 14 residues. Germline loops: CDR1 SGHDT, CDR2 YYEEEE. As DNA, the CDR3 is TGTGCCAGCAGCCCCGACCTGAACACCAGGGAGCTGTTTTTT. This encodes CASSPDLNTRELFF.

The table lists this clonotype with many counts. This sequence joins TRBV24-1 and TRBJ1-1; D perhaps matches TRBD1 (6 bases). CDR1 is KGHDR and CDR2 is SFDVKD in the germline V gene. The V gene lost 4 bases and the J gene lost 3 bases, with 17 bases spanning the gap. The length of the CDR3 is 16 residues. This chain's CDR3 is CATSDRLSRGDTEAFF. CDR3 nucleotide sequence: TGTGCCACCAGTGACCGACTCAGTAGGGGGGACACTGAAGCTTTCTTT.

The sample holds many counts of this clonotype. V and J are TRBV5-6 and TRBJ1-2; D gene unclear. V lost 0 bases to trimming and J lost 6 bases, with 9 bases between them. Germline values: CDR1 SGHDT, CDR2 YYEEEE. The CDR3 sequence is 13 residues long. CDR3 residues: CASSLGREDGYTF. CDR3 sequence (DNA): TGTGCCAGCAGCTTGGGAAGGGAGGATGGCTACACCTTC.

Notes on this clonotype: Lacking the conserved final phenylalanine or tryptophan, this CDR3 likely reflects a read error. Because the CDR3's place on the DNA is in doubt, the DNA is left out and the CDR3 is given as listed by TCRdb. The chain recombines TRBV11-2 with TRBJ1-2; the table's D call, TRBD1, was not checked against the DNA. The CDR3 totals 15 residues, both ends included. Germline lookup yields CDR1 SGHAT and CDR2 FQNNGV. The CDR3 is CASSDPIQGPYGCTL.

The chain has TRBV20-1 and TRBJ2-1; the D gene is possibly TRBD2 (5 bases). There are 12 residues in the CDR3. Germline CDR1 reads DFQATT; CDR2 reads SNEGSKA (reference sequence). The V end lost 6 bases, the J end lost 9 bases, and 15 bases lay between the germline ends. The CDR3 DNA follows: TGCAGTGCCCCAGACCGGGGAACTGAGCAGTTCTTC. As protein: CSAPDRGTEQFF.

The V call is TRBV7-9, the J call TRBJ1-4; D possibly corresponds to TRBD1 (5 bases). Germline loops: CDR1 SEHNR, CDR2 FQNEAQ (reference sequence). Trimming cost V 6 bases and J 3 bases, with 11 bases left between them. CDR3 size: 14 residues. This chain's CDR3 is CASRRGEANEKLFF. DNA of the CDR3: TGTGCCAGCAGACGAGGGGAGGCTAATGAAAAACTGTTTTTT.

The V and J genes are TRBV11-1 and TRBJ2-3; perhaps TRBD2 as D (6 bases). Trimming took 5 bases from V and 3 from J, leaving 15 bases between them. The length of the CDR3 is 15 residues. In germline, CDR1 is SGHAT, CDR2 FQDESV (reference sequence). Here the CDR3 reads CASSHGRGRTDTQYF. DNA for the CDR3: TGTGCCAGCAGCCATGGGAGAGGGAGGACAGATACGCAGTATTTT. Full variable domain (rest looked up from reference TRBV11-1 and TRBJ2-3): EAEVAQSPRYKITEKSQAVAFWCDPISGHATLYWYRQILGQGPELLVQFQDESVVDDSQLPKDRFSAERLKGVDSTLKIQPAELGDSAMYLCASSHGRGRTDTQYFGPGTRLTVL.

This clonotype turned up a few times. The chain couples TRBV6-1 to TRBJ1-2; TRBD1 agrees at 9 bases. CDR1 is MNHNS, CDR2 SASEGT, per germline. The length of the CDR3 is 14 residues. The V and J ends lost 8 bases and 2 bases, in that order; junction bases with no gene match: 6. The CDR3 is CASGQGTANYGYTF. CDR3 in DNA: TGTGCCAGCGGACAGGGGACGGCAAACTATGGCTACACCTTC.

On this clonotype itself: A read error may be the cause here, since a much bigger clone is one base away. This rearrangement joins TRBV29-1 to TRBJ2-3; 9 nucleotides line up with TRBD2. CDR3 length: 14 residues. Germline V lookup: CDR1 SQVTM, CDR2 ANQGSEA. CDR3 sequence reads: CSVANSGGPDMQYF. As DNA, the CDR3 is TGCAGCGTTGCAAATAGCGGGGGTCCAGATATGCAGTATTTT.

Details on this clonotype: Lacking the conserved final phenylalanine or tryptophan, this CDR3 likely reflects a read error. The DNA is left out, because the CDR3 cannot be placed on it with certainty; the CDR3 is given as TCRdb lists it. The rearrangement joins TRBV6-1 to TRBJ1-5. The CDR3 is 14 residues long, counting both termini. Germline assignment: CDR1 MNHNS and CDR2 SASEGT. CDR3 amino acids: CASSASITNQPQHS.

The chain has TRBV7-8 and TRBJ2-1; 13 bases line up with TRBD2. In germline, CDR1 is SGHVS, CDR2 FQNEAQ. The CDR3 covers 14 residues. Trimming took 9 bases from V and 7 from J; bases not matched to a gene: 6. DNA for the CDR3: TGTGCCAGTAGTTGGACTAGCGGGGGAAATGAGCAGTTCTTC. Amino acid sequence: CASSWTSGGNEQFF.

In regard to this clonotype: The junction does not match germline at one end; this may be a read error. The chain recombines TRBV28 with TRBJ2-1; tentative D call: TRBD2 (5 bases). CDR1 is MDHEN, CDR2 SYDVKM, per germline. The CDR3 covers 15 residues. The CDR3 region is CASSLGAGAPNVQFF. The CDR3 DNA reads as TGTGCCAGTAGTCTAGGCGCGGGCGCGCCAAATGTGCAGTTCTTC.

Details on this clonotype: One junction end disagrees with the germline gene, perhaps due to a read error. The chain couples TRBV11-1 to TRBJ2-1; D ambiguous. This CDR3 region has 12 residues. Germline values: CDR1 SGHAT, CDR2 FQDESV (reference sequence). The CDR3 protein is CASSYLSGPQVF. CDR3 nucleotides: TGTGCCAGCAGCTACCTTTCCGGGCCCCAGGTCTTC. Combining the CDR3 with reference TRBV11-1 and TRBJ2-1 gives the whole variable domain EAEVAQSPRYKITEKSQAVAFWCDPISGHATLYWYRQILGQGPELLVQFQDESVVDDSQLPKDRFSAERLKGVDSTLKIQPAELGDSAMYLCASSYLSGPQVFGPGTRLTVL.

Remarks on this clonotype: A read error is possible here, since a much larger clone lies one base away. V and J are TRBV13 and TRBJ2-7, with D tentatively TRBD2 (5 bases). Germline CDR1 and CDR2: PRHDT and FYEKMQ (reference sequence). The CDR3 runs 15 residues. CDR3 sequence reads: CASSSCTGGYYEQHF. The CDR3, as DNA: TGTGCCAGCAGCTCCTGTACTGGCGGGTACTACGAGCAGCACTTC.

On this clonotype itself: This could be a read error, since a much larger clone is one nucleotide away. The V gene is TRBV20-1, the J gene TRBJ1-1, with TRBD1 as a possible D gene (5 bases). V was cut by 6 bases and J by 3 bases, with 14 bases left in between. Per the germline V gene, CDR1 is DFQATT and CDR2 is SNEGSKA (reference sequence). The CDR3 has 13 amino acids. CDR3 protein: CSAKREGYTEAFF. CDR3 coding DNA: TGCAGTGCGAAGCGAGAGGGGTACACTGAAGCTTTCTTT.

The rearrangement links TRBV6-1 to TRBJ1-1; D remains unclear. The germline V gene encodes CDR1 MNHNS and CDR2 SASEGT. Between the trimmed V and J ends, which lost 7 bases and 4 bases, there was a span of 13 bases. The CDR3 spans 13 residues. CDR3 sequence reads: CASNGGRSTEAFF. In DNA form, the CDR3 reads TGTGCCAGCAATGGTGGTCGGAGCACTGAAGCTTTCTTT.

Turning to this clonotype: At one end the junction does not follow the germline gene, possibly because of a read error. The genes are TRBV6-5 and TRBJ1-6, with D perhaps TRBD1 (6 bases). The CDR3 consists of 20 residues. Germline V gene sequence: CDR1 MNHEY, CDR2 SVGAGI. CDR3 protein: CASSYKAGASTNSYSSPLRF. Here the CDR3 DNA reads TGTGCCAGCAGTTACAAGGCGGGGGCCTCTACTAACTCCTATAGTTCACCCCTCCGCTTT.

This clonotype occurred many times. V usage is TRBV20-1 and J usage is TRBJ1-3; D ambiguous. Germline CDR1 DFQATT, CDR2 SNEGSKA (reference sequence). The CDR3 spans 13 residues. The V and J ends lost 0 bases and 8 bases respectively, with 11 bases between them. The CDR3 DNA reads TGCAGTGCTAGAGAAAGAATAGGTGACACCATATATTTT. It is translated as CSARERIGDTIYF.

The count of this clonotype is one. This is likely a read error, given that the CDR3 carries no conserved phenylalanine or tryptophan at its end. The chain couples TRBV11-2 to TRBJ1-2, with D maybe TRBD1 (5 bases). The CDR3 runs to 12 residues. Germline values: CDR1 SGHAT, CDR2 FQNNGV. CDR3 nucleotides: TGTGCCTGCAGCTTCGTACAGGCCGGCTACACCCTC. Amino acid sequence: CACSFVQAGYTL.

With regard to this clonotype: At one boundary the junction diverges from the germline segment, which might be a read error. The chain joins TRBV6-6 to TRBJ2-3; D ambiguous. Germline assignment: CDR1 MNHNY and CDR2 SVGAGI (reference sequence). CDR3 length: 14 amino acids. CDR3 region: CANSPTWLTDTQYF. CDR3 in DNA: TGTGCCAACAGTCCAACATGGCTCACAGATACGCAGTATTTT.

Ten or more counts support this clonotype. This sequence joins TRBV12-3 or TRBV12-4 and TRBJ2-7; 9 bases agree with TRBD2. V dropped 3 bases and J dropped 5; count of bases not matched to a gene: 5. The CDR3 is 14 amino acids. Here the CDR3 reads CASSFAGGPNEQYF. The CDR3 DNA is TGTGCCAGCAGTTTCGCGGGGGGGCCGAACGAGCAGTACTTC.

CDR3 sequence reads: CASSSKTGTGSYNDLFF. In DNA, the CDR3 is TGTGCCAGCAGCTCGAAGACCGGGACAGGGTCCTACAATGACCTGTTCTTC. V usage is TRBV7-9 and J usage is TRBJ2-1; TRBD1 agrees at 9 bases. Germline CDR1 SEHNR, CDR2 FQNEAQ (reference sequence). The CDR3 has 17 residues. V was clipped by 4 bases and J by 15 bases; unmatched bases: 22.

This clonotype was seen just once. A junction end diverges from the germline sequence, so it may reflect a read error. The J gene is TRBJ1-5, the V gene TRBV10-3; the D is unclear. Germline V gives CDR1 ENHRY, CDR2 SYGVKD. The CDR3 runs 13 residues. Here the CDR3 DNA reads TGTGCCATCAGTAAATTGGGAAGCATGTCCCAGCATTTC. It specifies CAISKLGSMSQHF.

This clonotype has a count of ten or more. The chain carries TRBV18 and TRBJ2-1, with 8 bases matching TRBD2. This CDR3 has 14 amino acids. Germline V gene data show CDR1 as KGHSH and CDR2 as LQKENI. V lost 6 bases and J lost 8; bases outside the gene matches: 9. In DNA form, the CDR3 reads TGTGCCAGCTCGTCAAGCGGGAGTGGGGATGAGCAGTTCTTC. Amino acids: CASSSSGSGDEQFF.